This T cell receptor beta chain was retrieved from a study of blood T cells in healthy people across ages. To note about this clonotype: Its target is unknown.

Whole-study findings and limits: Both higher diversity and more naive CD4+ cells marked long-lived donors when set against aged donors.

Using a J-beta primer mix together with a sample-barcoded 5' primer, a second PCR was run for 7 to 11 cycles. Samples each returned at least 2.5 million CDR3-containing paired-end reads. TCRdb ran MiXCR on the 5' RACE reads and lists one entry per CDR3 protein. The sample records 650,000 to 900,000 distinct CDR3 sequences, approximately 67% being singletons. Germline CDR1 reads DFQATT; CDR2 reads SNEGSKA (reference sequence). The CDR3 extends over 17 amino acids. Unmatched junction bases numbered 14, after V lost 1 base and J lost 10 bases. Sequenced: blood. The chain is built from TRBV20-1 and TRBJ2-1; 12 bases align to TRBD2. The receptor was derived from a man aged 25 to 40 in good health. CDR3 sequence reads: CSARVSQSPSGGGEQFF. The CDR3 DNA reads TGCAGTGCTAGAGTATCGCAGTCGCCTAGCGGGGGGGGCGAGCAGTTCTTC.